Each of the 26 T cell receptor beta chains below was sequenced from the same sample in a study of blood T cell repertoires in COVID-19. Repertoires were generated with immunoSEQ multiplex PCR, while TCRdb's copy carries only in-frame clones and drops some. The table records about 300,000 clones, around 90% of them present only once. The sample was peripheral blood. The receptors come from a man between 18 and 35 years old with active or convalescent COVID-19.

This sequence joins TRBV6-6 and TRBJ2-7, with D hard to call. Germline V gene data show CDR1 as MNHNY and CDR2 as SVGAGI (reference sequence). The CDR3 runs to 12 residues. V shed 7 bases and J shed 3 bases, with 10 bases lying between them. The chain's CDR3 is CASTSNFYEQYF. The CDR3 DNA reads as TGTGCCAGCACGAGCAATTTCTACGAGCAGTACTTC.

The chain joins TRBV11-2 to TRBJ1-2; a possible D gene is TRBD1 (6 bases). Germline values: CDR1 SGHAT, CDR2 FQNNGV. Trimming took off 3 bases at V and 4 bases at J, with 12 bases between the two ends. The CDR3 runs 14 residues. The CDR3 here is CASSFTGSGYGYTF. CDR3 bases: TGTGCCAGCAGCTTTACAGGGAGCGGCTATGGCTACACCTTC.

The chain links TRBV5-8 to TRBJ1-5; D is perhaps TRBD1 (5 bases). V was shortened by 1 base and J by 7 bases, with 15 bases between the two germline ends. This CDR3 is 15 amino acids long. Germline V gene data show CDR1 as SGHTS and CDR2 as YDEGEE. The CDR3 sequence: CASSLRGGRSQPQHF. In DNA, the CDR3 is TGTGCCAGCAGCTTGAGGGGCGGACGCAGCCAGCCCCAGCATTTT.

This clone was recorded once. The chain is built from TRBV19 and TRBJ1-2, with D possibly being TRBD1 (6 bases). CDR3 length: 13 residues. The V and J ends lost 5 bases and 6 bases respectively, with 13 bases between them. Germline V gene sequence: CDR1 LNHDA, CDR2 SQIVND (reference sequence). CDR3 sequence reads: CASSAVQGDGYTF. CDR3 DNA: TGTGCCAGTAGTGCCGTACAGGGAGATGGCTACACCTTC.

This clone was detected a few times. The genes are TRBV27 and TRBJ2-3; the match to TRBD2 covers 13 bases. CDR3 length: 19 residues. Trimming removed 3 bases from V and 7 bases from J; junction bases left unmatched: 16. From germline, CDR1 is MNHEY and CDR2 SMNVEV (reference sequence). CDR3 nucleotide sequence: TGTGCCAGCAGTTTGCTTCGGGGTTTCACTAGCGGGGGGGAGAATACGCAGTATTTT. Its translation is CASSLLRGFTSGGENTQYF.

V and J are TRBV18 and TRBJ2-7; maybe TRBD2 (6 bases). The V end was cut by 6 bases, the J end by 3 bases, with 15 bases between. Germline V gene lookup returns CDR1 KGHSH and CDR2 LQKENI. This CDR3 comprises 14 residues. The CDR3 bases are TGTGCCAGCTCCCACACCGGGACTCTCTACGAGCAGTACTTC. This sequence encodes CASSHTGTLYEQYF. The entire variable domain, with the rest obtained from reference TRBV18 and TRBJ2-7, is as follows: NAGVMQNPRHLVRRRGQEARLRCSPMKGHSHVYWYRQLPEEGLKFMVYLQKENIIDESGMPKERFSAEFPKEGPSILRIQQVVRGDSAAYFCASSHTGTLYEQYFGPGTRLTVT.

This rearrangement joins TRBV6-5 to TRBJ2-7; 7 nucleotides agree with TRBD1. The junction had 4 bases not matched to a gene; V was cut back by 8 bases and J by 0 bases. The CDR3 loop spans 13 amino acids. The V gene's germline CDR1 is MNHEY and CDR2 SVGAGI. Here the CDR3 reads CASDRTGSYEQYF. The CDR3 DNA reads as TGTGCCAGCGACAGGACAGGCTCCTACGAGCAGTACTTC.

The rearrangement uses TRBV6-5 and TRBJ1-2; D is perhaps TRBD1 (6 bases). Germline CDR1 MNHEY, CDR2 SVGAGI. This CDR3 spans 15 amino acids. V was cut by 7 bases and J by 0 bases, with 15 bases left in between. CDR3 sequence reads: CASTQRNRANYGYTF. The CDR3 DNA is TGTGCCAGCACTCAAAGGAACAGGGCTAACTATGGCTACACCTTC.

The chain combines TRBV7-8 with TRBJ2-3; 10 bases agree with TRBD2. CDR1 is SGHVS, CDR2 FQNEAQ, per germline. Losses at the gene ends were 3 bases for V and 2 bases for J; bases not matched to a gene: 5. The CDR3 spans 16 residues. CDR3 in DNA: TGTGCCAGCAGCTTCGCGACTAGCGGGTTCACAGATACGCAGTATTTT. This translates into CASSFATSGFTDTQYF.

This sequence joins TRBV12-3 or TRBV12-4 and TRBJ2-5; TRBD1 aligns across 8 bases. The CDR3 consists of 13 residues. Trimming at V came to 8 bases and at J to 4 bases, leaving 6 bases not matched to a gene. The CDR3: CASSRTGPETQYF. The CDR3 coding sequence is TGTGCCAGCTCCAGGACAGGGCCAGAGACCCAGTACTTC.

This chain links TRBV11-1 with TRBJ2-5; 9 bases are shared with TRBD1. V trimming: 3 bases; J trimming: 1 base; junction bases outside the gene matches: 6. The CDR3 has 16 residues. Germline-derived CDR1 and CDR2 are SGHAT and FQDESV (reference sequence). The CDR3 loop reads CASSLGTGYIQETQYF. The DNA for the CDR3 is TGTGCCAGCAGCTTGGGGACAGGGTACATCCAAGAGACCCAGTACTTC.

This chain connects TRBV27 to TRBJ1-2; 9 nucleotides match TRBD1. In germline, CDR1 is MNHEY, CDR2 SMNVEV (reference sequence). The CDR3 runs 14 residues. J was trimmed by 5 bases and V by 6 bases; bases with no gene match: 7. The CDR3 protein is CASSLSGQGYGYTF. The CDR3 DNA reads as TGTGCCAGCAGCCTTTCCGGACAGGGGTATGGCTACACCTTC.

This clone was counted a single time. The CDR3 region has the DNA TGTGCCAGTAGTATTAGCCTAAAATACGAGCAGTACTTC. Protein product: CASSISLKYEQYF. The chain links TRBV19 to TRBJ2-7; no firm D call. CDR3 length equals 13 residues. The germline V and J ends were trimmed by 3 bases and 4 bases, with 10 bases remaining between them. Looked up from germline, CDR1 is LNHDA and CDR2 is SQIVND (reference sequence).

This chain connects TRBV7-9 to TRBJ2-2; 8 bases line up with TRBD1. The CDR3 has 15 amino acids. J lost 6 bases, V lost 5 bases, and 8 bases had no gene match. CDR1 and CDR2 (germline): SEHNR, FQNEAQ (reference sequence). CDR3 in amino acids: CASSKLGQGSGELFF. CDR3 nucleotides: TGTGCCAGCAGCAAGTTAGGACAGGGATCCGGGGAGCTGTTTTTT.

The table lists this clone with a count of one. The CDR3 reads CASSQERAASSYNEQFF. Here the CDR3 DNA reads TGCGCCAGCAGCCAAGAAAGAGCGGCCAGCTCCTACAATGAGCAGTTCTTC. The rearrangement uses TRBV4-1 and TRBJ2-1, with a possible D match to TRBD2 (5 bases). CDR3 size: 17 residues. Trimming removed 0 bases at V and 0 bases at J, with 12 bases between. Per the germline V gene, CDR1 is MGHRA and CDR2 is YSYEKL.

This rearrangement joins TRBV7-2 to TRBJ1-4; 7 nucleotides match TRBD1. V lost 5 bases and J lost 7; bases outside the gene matches: 10. The CDR3 consists of 15 residues. Germline values: CDR1 SGHTA, CDR2 FQGNSA. In nucleotides, the CDR3 is TGTGCCAGCAGCCGCCGACAGGGCCCCATTGAAAAACTGTTTTTT. Encoded protein: CASSRRQGPIEKLFF.

This chain joins TRBV5-6 and TRBJ1-4, with TRBD1 identical over 7 bases. Trimming removed 0 bases from V and 12 bases from J; junction bases left unmatched: 14. The CDR3 is made up of 16 amino acids. Germline CDR1 SGHDT, CDR2 YYEEEE. CDR3: CASSLASRTGGLELFF. In DNA form, the CDR3 reads TGTGCCAGCAGCTTGGCCTCCAGGACAGGAGGTCTCGAACTGTTTTTT.

This clone was picked up one time. The V and J genes are TRBV14 and TRBJ1-1, with TRBD1 identical over 7 bases. The V segment lost 4 bases and the J segment 4 bases; nucleotides outside the gene matches: 9. Germline-derived CDR1 and CDR2 are SGHDN and FVKESK. This CDR3 region has 15 residues. The CDR3 DNA is TGTGCCAGCAGCCCCCGACAGGGTAGGGTCACTGAAGCTTTCTTT. Translation gives CASSPRQGRVTEAFF.

In its sample, this clone was seen a few times. The gene calls are TRBV10-2 and TRBJ1-1, with D unclear. CDR1 is WSHSY and CDR2 is SAAADI in the germline V gene. The germline V and J ends were trimmed by 2 bases and 2 bases, with 9 bases remaining between them. The CDR3 length is 14 residues. The CDR3 loop is CASSEATVNTEAFF. CDR3 in DNA: TGCGCCAGCAGTGAGGCCACAGTAAACACTGAAGCTTTCTTT.

The chain recombines TRBV19 with TRBJ2-1, with 9 bases that match TRBD2. V gave up 1 base and J gave up 4 bases; unmatched junction bases: 5. The CDR3 has 16 residues. Germline CDR1 LNHDA, CDR2 SQIVND (reference sequence). Written as DNA, the CDR3 is TGTGCCAGTAGTATAGTTCCAGCGGGGGGTTACAATGAGCAGTTCTTC. This gives the protein CASSIVPAGGYNEQFF.

CDR3 nucleotide sequence: TGTGCCAGCAGCCCCAGCAGAGGGGGCTACTATGGCTACACCTTC. It yields the protein CASSPSRGGYYGYTF. This chain joins TRBV5-4 and TRBJ1-2; 7 bases fit TRBD1. In germline, CDR1 is SGHNT, CDR2 YYREEE (reference sequence). This CDR3 comprises 15 residues. The trim removed 4 bases at V and 3 bases at J, leaving 9 bases unmatched.

The V gene is TRBV20-1, the J gene TRBJ2-4; maybe TRBD2 (6 bases). Germline CDR1 DFQATT, CDR2 SNEGSKA (reference sequence). The V end was cut by 3 bases, the J end by 2 bases, with 14 bases between. The CDR3 is 15 residues long. CDR3 coding DNA: TGCAGTGCTAGTGGGCCAACTAGCTCCAAAAACATTCAGTACTTC. Its translation: CSASGPTSSKNIQYF.

The chain carries TRBV9 and TRBJ2-7; 12 bases are shared with TRBD2. Germline V gene lookup returns CDR1 SGDLS and CDR2 YYNGEE. The CDR3 covers 16 residues. V lost 3 bases and J lost 0; bases outside the gene matches: 4. CDR3 sequence (DNA): TGTGCCAGCAGCGAGTCGACTAGCGGGGGCTCCTACGAGCAGTACTTC. Its translation: CASSESTSGGSYEQYF.

The chain couples TRBV2 to TRBJ2-7; 7 bases align to TRBD2. This CDR3 has 14 amino acids. With V trimmed by 2 bases and J by 4 bases, 5 bases remained unmatched. CDR1 is SNHLY and CDR2 is FYNNEI in the germline V gene. The CDR3 DNA follows: TGTGCCAGCAGTGAATCGGCGGGAGTGTACGAGCAGTACTTC. Translation gives CASSESAGVYEQYF.

The chain employs TRBV7-3 and TRBJ2-1; 9 bases agree with TRBD2. The CDR3 is 16 amino acids. CDR1 is SGHTA, CDR2 FQGTGA, per germline. Trimming took 6 bases from V and 3 from J; bases not matched to a gene: 9. The DNA for the CDR3 is TGTGCCAGCAGGCCGGGTAGCGGGAGAGGCTACAATGAGCAGTTCTTC. This codes for CASRPGSGRGYNEQFF.

This clone was detected only a few times. V is TRBV7-2 and J is TRBJ2-1; possible D gene TRBD2, 6 bases. The CDR3 consists of 14 residues. Germline CDR1 is SGHTA and CDR2 is FQGNSA. V gave up 5 bases and J gave up 8 bases, with 16 bases separating them. The CDR3 sequence: CASSIDLGEDEQFF. The CDR3 coding sequence is TGTGCCAGCAGCATTGACCTAGGGGAGGATGAGCAGTTCTTC. The full variable domain, its missing parts supplied by reference TRBV7-2 and TRBJ2-1, is GAGVSQSPSNKVTEKGKDVELRCDPISGHTALYWYRQSLGQGLEFLIYFQGNSAPDKSGLPSDRFSAERTGGSVSTLTIQRTQQEDSAVYLCASSIDLGEDEQFFGPGTRLTVL.